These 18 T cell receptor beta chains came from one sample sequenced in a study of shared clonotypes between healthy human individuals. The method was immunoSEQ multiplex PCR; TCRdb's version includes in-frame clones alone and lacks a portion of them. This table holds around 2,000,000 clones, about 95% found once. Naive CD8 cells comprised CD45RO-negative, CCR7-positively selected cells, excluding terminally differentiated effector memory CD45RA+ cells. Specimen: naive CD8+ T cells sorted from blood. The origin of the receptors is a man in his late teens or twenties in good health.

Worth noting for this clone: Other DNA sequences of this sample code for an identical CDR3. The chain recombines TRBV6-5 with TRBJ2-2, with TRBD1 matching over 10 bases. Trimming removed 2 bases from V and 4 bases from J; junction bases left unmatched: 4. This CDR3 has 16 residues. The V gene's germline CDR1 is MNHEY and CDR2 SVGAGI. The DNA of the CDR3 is TGTGCCAGCAGTTACCTCGGACAGGGGGGCACCGGGGAGCTGTTTTTT. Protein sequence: CASSYLGQGGTGELFF.

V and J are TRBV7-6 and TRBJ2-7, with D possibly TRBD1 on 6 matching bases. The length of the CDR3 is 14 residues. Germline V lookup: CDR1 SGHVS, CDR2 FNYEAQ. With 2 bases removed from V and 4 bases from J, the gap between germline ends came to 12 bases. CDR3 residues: CASSLMGADYEQYF. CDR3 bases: TGTGCCAGCAGCTTAATGGGGGCAGATTACGAGCAGTACTTC.

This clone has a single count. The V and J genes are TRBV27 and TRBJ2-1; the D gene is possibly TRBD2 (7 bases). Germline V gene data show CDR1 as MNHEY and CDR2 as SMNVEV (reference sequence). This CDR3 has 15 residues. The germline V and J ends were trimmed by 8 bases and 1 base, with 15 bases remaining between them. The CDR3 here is CASAPGEGSYNEQFF. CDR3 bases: TGTGCCAGCGCACCAGGGGAGGGTTCCTACAATGAGCAGTTCTTC.

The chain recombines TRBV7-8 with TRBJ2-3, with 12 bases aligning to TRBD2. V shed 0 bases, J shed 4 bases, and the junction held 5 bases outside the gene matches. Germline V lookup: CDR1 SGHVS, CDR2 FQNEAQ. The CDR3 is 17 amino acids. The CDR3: CASSLATSGSFPDTQYF. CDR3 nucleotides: TGTGCCAGCAGCTTAGCGACTAGCGGGAGTTTCCCAGATACGCAGTATTTT. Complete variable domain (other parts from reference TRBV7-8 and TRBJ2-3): GAGVSQSPRYKVAKRGQDVALRCDPISGHVSLFWYQQALGQGPEFLTYFQNEAQLDKSGLPSDRFFAERPEGSVSTLKIQRTQQEDSAVYLCASSLATSGSFPDTQYFGPGTRLTVL.

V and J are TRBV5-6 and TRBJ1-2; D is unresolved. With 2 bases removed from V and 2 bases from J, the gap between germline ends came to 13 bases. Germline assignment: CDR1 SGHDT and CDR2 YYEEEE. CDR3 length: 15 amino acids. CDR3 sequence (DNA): TGTGCCAGCAGCTTTGACGGGATTGGAAACTATGGCTACACCTTC. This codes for CASSFDGIGNYGYTF.

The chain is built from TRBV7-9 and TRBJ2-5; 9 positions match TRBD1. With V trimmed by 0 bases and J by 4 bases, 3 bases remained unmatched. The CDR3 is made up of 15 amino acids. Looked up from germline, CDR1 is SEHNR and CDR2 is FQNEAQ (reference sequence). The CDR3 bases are TGTGCCAGCAGCTTAGCCGACAGGGGGGCAGAGACCCAGTACTTC. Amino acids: CASSLADRGAETQYF.

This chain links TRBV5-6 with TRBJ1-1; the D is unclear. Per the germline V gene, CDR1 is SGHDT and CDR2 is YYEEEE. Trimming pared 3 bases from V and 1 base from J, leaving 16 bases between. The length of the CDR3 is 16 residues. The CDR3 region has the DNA TGTGCCAGCAGCTCCGAGACCGACTCTTCGAACACTGAAGCTTTCTTT. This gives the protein CASSSETDSSNTEAFF. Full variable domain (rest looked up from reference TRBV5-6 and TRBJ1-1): DAGVTQSPTHLIKTRGQQVTLRCSPKSGHDTVSWYQQALGQGPQFIFQYYEEEERQRGNFPDRFSGHQFPNYSSELNVNALLLGDSALYLCASSSETDSSNTEAFFGQGTRLTVV.

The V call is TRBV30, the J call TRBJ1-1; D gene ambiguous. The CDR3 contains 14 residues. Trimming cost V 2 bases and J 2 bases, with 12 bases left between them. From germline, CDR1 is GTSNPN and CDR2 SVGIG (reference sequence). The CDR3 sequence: CAWSSGAGNTEAFF. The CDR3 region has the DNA TGTGCCTGGAGTTCCGGTGCCGGAAACACTGAAGCTTTCTTT.

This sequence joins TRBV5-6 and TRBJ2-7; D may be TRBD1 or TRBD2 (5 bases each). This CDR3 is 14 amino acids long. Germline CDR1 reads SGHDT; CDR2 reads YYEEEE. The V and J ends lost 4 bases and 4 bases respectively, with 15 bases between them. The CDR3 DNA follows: TGTGCCAGCAGCCGGGGCGCGTCGGAGTACGAGCAGTACTTC. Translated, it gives CASSRGASEYEQYF.

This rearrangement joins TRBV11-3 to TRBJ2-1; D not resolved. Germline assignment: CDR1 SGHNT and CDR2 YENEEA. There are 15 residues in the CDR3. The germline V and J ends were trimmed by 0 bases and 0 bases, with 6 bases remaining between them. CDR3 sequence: CASSLELPSYNEQFF. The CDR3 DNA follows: TGTGCCAGCAGCTTAGAACTCCCCTCCTACAATGAGCAGTTCTTC. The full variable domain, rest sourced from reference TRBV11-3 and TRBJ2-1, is EAGVVQSPRYKIIEKKQPVAFWCNPISGHNTLYWYLQNLGQGPELLIRYENEEAVDDSQLPKDRFSAERLKGVDSTLKIQPAELGDSAVYLCASSLELPSYNEQFFGPGTRLTVL.

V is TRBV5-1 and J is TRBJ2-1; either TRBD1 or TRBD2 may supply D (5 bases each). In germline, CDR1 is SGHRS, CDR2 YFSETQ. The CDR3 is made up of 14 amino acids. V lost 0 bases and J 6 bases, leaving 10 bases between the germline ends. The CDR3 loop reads CASSLARDANEQFF. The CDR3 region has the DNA TGCGCCAGCAGCTTGGCCCGGGACGCCAATGAGCAGTTCTTC.

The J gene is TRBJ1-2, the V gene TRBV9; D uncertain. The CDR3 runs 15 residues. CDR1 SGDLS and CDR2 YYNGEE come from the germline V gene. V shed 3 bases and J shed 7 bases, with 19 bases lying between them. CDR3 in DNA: TGTGCCAGCAGCGCCATATCGACCGGGAGTCTTGGCTACACCTTC. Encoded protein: CASSAISTGSLGYTF. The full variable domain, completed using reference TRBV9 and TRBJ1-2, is DSGVTQTPKHLITATGQRVTLRCSPRSGDLSVYWYQQSLDQGLQFLIQYYNGEERAKGNILERFSAQQFPDLHSELNLSSLELGDSALYFCASSAISTGSLGYTFGSGTRLTVV.

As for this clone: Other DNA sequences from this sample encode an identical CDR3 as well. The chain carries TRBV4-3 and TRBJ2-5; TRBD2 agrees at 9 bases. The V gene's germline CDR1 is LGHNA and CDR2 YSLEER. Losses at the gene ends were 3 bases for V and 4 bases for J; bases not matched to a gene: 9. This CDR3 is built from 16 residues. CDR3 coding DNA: TGCGCCAGCAGCCATCTGTTAGCGGGAGAGGGAGAGACCCAGTACTTC. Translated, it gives CASSHLLAGEGETQYF.

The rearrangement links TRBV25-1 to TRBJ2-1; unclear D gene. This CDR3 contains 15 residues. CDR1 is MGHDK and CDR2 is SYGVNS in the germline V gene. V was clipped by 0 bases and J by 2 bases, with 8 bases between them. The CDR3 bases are TGTGCCAGCAGTGAATACCCGCGGCCCTACAATGAGCAGTTCTTC. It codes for CASSEYPRPYNEQFF.

The CDR3, as DNA: TGTGCCAGCAGTGACCCGGGACTACCCAACTACGAGCAGTACTTC. Protein product: CASSDPGLPNYEQYF. The chain combines TRBV2 with TRBJ2-7; TRBD2 aligns across 7 bases. The germline gives CDR1 SNHLY, CDR2 FYNNEI. The CDR3 is 15 residues long. J lost 3 bases, V lost 3 bases, and 8 bases had no gene match.

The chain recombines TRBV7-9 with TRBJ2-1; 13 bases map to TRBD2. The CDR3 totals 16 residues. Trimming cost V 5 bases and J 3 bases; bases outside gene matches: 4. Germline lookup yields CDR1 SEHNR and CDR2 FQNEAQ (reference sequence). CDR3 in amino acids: CASSAGLAGYYNEQFF. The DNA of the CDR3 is TGTGCCAGCAGCGCGGGACTAGCGGGATACTACAATGAGCAGTTCTTC.

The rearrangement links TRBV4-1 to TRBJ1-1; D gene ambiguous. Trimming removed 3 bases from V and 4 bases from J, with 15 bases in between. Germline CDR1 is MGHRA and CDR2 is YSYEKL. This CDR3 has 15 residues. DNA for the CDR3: TGCGCCAGCAGCCACCCGACACCAGGTCCCACTGAAGCTTTCTTT. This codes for CASSHPTPGPTEAFF.

The CDR3 region is CASSAGGTGVYEQYF. The CDR3 DNA reads TGCGCCAGCAGCGCGGGTGGGACAGGGGTCTACGAGCAGTACTTC. This chain uses TRBV5-1 with TRBJ2-7; 10 bases align to TRBD1. V was clipped by 4 bases and J by 3 bases; unmatched bases: 7. Germline-derived CDR1 and CDR2 are SGHRS and YFSETQ. The CDR3 has 15 residues.